This TCR beta chain was recorded in a study of cytomegalovirus exposure and HLA in healthy donors. About the study: A preliminary data release comprised 70 million to 95 million unique TCRs obtained from HLA-typed donors.

Study conclusions and caveats: Previously analyzed data showed that most TCR beta V segments were productive at a frequency of about 90% or about 30%.

Concerning this clone: Its specificity is unknown.

CDR3 length equals 15 residues. Germline CDR1 SGHAT, CDR2 FQNNGV. The V segment lost 5 bases and the J segment 7 bases; nucleotides outside the gene matches: 7. PCR primers comprised 60 Vbeta and 13 Jbeta primers. Here immunoSEQ multiplex PCR was the method, and the copy in TCRdb shows in-frame clones only, minus some. The sample carries roughly 100,000 clones, around four fifths recorded once. The origin of this receptor is a man aged 35-49 years in good health and CMV-seronegative. The chain carries TRBV11-2 and TRBJ2-7; TRBD2 matches 14 bases. Sequences were obtained from PBMCs. The CDR3 DNA reads TGTGCCAGCAGCCCCGGACTAGCGGGGGGAAGTGAGCAGTACTTC. Its translation: CASSPGLAGGSEQYF.